The clone carrying this T cell receptor (beta chain) appeared once. Its antigen is still unknown. Sequencing was done on patients that had shown CD8+CD57+ cell expansion by flow cytometry. Acquired aplastic anemia of severe grade affected all patients. Prior therapy had not been administered to any patient at the time of blood sampling. The source of the sample is a study of CD8+CD57+ T cells in acquired aplastic anemia. About the research overall: The average for DNA from sorted CD4+ and CD8+ cells was roughly 3 ug.

Study-wide findings and caveats: Patients and controls shared some 29 CD8+ CDR3 sequences, which appeared highly expressed in patients and within their immunodominant clones.

Genomic DNA served as template for TCR beta VDJ and CDR3 profiling. Using its own MiXCR run on the reads, TCRdb lists one record per CDR3 protein. The sample contains 150,000 to 160,000 distinct CDR3 sequences, approximately 52% of which appear only once. The specimen sequenced was sorted CD4+, CD8+, or CD8+CD57+ T cells (not recorded which) from PBMCs. The sequence was collected from a human donor with aplastic anemia.

CDR3 residues: CASSSVGVPTDTQYF. CDR3 nucleotides: TGTGCCAGCAGCTCCGTAGGGGTCCCCACAGATACGCAGTATTTT. The chain uses TRBV11-2 and TRBJ2-3, with D tentatively TRBD1 (5 bases). CDR1 and CDR2 from the germline V gene are SGHAT and FQNNGV. Trimming removed 4 bases at V and 2 bases at J, with 13 bases between. There are 15 residues in the CDR3.